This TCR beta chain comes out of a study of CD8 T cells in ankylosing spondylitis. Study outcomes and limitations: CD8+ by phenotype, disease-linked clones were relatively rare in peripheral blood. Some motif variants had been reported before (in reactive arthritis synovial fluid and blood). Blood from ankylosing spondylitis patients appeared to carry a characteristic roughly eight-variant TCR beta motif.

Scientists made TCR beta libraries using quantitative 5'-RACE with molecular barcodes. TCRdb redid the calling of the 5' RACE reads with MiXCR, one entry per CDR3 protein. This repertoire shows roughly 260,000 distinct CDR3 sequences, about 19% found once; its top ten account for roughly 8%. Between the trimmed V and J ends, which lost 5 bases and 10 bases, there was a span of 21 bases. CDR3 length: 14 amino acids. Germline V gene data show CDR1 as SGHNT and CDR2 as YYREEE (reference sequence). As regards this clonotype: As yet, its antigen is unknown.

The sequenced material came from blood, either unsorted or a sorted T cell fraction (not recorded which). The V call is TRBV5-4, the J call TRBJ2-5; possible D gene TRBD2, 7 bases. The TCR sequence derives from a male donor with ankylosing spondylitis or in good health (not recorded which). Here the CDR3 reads CASSIGGGTLNQYF. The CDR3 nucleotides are TGTGCCAGCAGTATAGGCGGGGGCACTTTGAACCAGTACTTC.